This T cell receptor beta chain was sequenced for a study of cytomegalovirus exposure and HLA in healthy donors listed by TCRdb under 2017. Some background on the complete study: In an earlier analysis of roughly 590 of the donors, around 290 Gb of sequence data and approximately 120 million unique TCR beta sequences from some 170 million T cells were reported. In a later genetic analysis, genome-wide SNP genotypes for about three fifths of the roughly 670 donors were used, and that subset was treated as a discovery cohort. HLA typing included class I and class II loci at four-digit resolution. About 320 gigabases of sequencing data and tens of millions of unique TCR sequences were included in an early release covering around 600 HLA-typed donors. To decide whether each TCR beta V gene segment behaved as functional or pseudogenic, an earlier analysis of fewer than 750 of the donors relied on high-throughput TCR beta sequencing. A later analysis re-examined previously published TCR beta repertoires from around 670 donors and added high-resolution HLA genotyping to investigate patterns of TCR occurrence. The genetic ancestry cluster associated with self-reported Caucasian donors included over 65% of the roughly 380 genotyped donors. Four to six DR-DQ haplotypes were handled as single units for association and clustering, since linkage in the cohort was strong. Besides the first cohort of around 700 subjects, a separate validation cohort made up of 120 different subjects was used. The study combined high-throughput TCR immunosequencing, statistical association of individual TCRs with disease status, and machine learning to predict cytomegalovirus infection status. Among roughly 370 genotyped donors of the cohort, an average of about 240,000 unique TCR beta nucleotide sequences were sequenced per donor, 15% to 20% of them non-productive. Donor age, sex, ethnicity and CMV serostatus were collected together with the repertoire data. Typing coverage varied by locus: roughly 620-630 donors for A, B, C, DRB1 and DQB1; roughly 510 for DQA1; about 570 for DPA1; roughly 470 for DPB1. All discovery cohort repertoires had been generated on a single sequencing platform. The study aimed to test whether signatures of past pathogen exposure could be identified by cataloging public T cell receptors. The later analysis used no new phenotypic data to find candidate immune exposures, relying instead on TCR beta sequences and their occurrence across donors. The T cell repertoires of 550 to 850 subjects were profiled by immunosequencing and related to cytomegalovirus serostatus.

Overall study results and their limits: In this cohort, only TCR beta chains were sequenced, and detectable features were limited by the absence of alpha or paired-chain data. For the cohort, immune exposure information was limited to CMV serostatus. The 87-base-pair reads could not distinguish some IMGT-functional V segments, including TRBV6-2 and TRBV6-3, so those segments were excluded. A further reported finding was that TCR beta sequences accurately predicted the HLA-A and HLA-B alleles for most subjects in the first cohort. In the study, about 150 TCR beta chains were listed as associated with cytomegalovirus. Correlated functional status among segregating V segments might be attributable to linkage disequilibrium, but an unknown experimental factor could not be ruled out. The classifier was reported to diagnose cytomegalovirus status with high specificity and sensitivity in both the original cohort and the validation cohort. Compared with the approximately 670-donor mean, donors in an Asian-associated ancestry cluster had fewer N-insertions in productive TCRs, according to a later genetic analysis. Presence/absence analyses assumed roughly uniform sequencing depth across donors, an assumption that may not hold. Because HLA typing was unavailable for some donors at each locus, only the typed subset was used in association tests. In a later genetic analysis, a missense DCLRE1C variant was associated with V-gene and J-gene trimming of TCR beta chains, and the association was replicated in an independent cohort. In a later analysis, around 17,000 TCR beta sequences were associated with specific HLA alleles at a false discovery rate of 0.05. In vitro tests confirmed that a few of the cytomegalovirus-associated TCR beta chains recognize cytomegalovirus antigens. A later analysis reported that several top co-occurrence clusters appeared linked to parvovirus B19, influenza, CMV and Epstein-Barr virus. A later analysis found that most CMV-associated TCR beta chains appeared HLA-restricted, with HLA associations seemingly driven largely by CMV exposure. A group of highly shared sequence variants was considered likely to be a technical artifact of the sequencing pipeline. Across donors, most TCR sequences were observed very rarely, whereas some public TCRs were present in many individuals. According to the authors, the approach could potentially be generalized to other disease states and immunological phenotypes. In an earlier analysis of fewer than 700 of the donors, most TCR beta V segments appeared in productive rearrangements about 87% or about 30% of the time, broadly matching IMGT annotations. Because counts were too low, about 15 rarely observed V segments, including chromosome 9 orphons, were left out of the earlier analysis of 500 to 750 of the donors. According to a later analysis, TCR association rates differed among HLA loci, with DRB1 alleles showing the most associated TCRs and HLA-C alleles showing the fewest. Assigning TCR associations to individual alleles was difficult when HLA alleles, especially DR and DQ, strongly co-occurred. In a later analysis, HLA-associated TCR beta chains were found to be more clonally expanded and to have lower generation probabilities than equally common non-associated chains.

In total, 666 healthy bone marrow donors made up the cohort. All cohort members were sampled while nominally healthy, although unrecorded immune exposures were likely present. The donor was CMV seronegative and was included in the group of over 300 seronegative cohort members. Every donor gave a peripheral blood sample, and the peripheral blood mononuclear cells from that sample were used for TCR beta sequencing. Genomic DNA extraction from the blood cell samples was performed with the Qiagen DNeasy Blood Extraction Kit. Remarks on this clone: The antigen this receptor binds is unknown. No base quality information exists; no much larger clone differs at one position.

The library was produced with the immunoSEQ multiplex PCR assay. For the multiplex PCR, a mixture combining 60 forward primers for TCR Vbeta segments and 13 reverse primers for TCR Jbeta segments was used. The CDR3 region of rearranged TCR beta genes was amplified from genomic DNA with a multiplex PCR assay. On the Illumina HiSeq System, the amplified TCR beta libraries were sequenced as 87-base-pair reads. On the study's bioinformatics: A later analysis tallied around 80 million unique TCR beta chains across the 640 or so repertoires, and around 10 million of those chains were shared by two or more donors. Raw reads were error-corrected and collapsed into unique sequences by a nearest-neighbor algorithm in which closely related sequences were merged to remove PCR and sequencing errors. V, D and J gene segments were assigned by aligning CDR3 sequences to IMGT reference sequences. For a sequence to be retained, a match of at least six nucleotides was required to both a V gene segment and a J gene segment. A rearrangement counted as productive if the CDR3 had no stop codons and remained in frame with V and J, and every other rearrangement counted as non-productive. Following IMGT convention, CDR3 was defined as the stretch from the second conserved V-encoded cysteine to the conserved J-encoded phenylalanine. The earlier analysis of fewer than 700 of the donors excluded sequences that lacked an unambiguous match to a single V gene segment. In an earlier analysis of 587 of the donors, V segments were called functional above 56.7% productive rearrangements and were called segregating when the between-donor standard deviation exceeded 5%. A statistical classification framework was built to diagnose cytomegalovirus status from the catalog of TCR beta chain sequences. A later analysis assigned V and J genes by comparing TCR nucleotide sequences with IMGT/GENE-DB human TR gene sequences. The TCRdist pipeline was used in a later analysis to assign CDR3 sequences and most-parsimonious VDJ recombination scenarios. In a later analysis, each TCR beta chain was defined by its CDR3 amino acid sequence together with its V-gene family, and reads without a unique V-gene family were excluded. As a way to deal with suspected cross-contamination and a sequencing artifact, a later analysis dropped 592 nucleotide sequences that were highly shared and had low generation probability. In a later analysis, a clonal expansion index was calculated for each public chain from normalized within-repertoire ranks of inferred template counts. In a later analysis, generation probabilities were computed using a VDJ recombination model fitted to out-of-frame rearrangements, and the results were checked against IGoR. A later analysis scored TCR-TCR, TCR-HLA and TCR-CMV co-occurrence with hypergeometric tests, applying a repertoire-size bias correction to TCR pairs. To estimate false discovery rates, a later analysis permuted the HLA or CMV assignments 20 times. In a later analysis, co-occurring TCRs were grouped with DBSCAN, and TCRdist sequence similarity was added when clustering was performed within HLA-allele-positive subsets. For co-occurrence clustering, repertoires with fewer than 30,000 or more than 120,000 public chains were excluded, along with five or six repertoires with anomalous nucleotide sharing. TCRdb took over this immuneACCESS table, retaining in-frame rearrangements with V and J assigned. Such tables are incomplete; in checked studies, under half of the missing clones stem from an unresolved V gene, and the remainder is unexplained. The DNA was the basis for D and trimming; V, J and clone size are from that table. For this sample there are approximately 180,000 clones; 65% to 85% appear just once. The ten largest clones add up to less than 2% of the sample.

Including cysteine and phenylalanine, the CDR3 has 12 amino acids. Only CDR3 DNA remains: 36 bases, in frame from the first base. In the germline V gene (reference sequence), CDR1 corresponds to SGHNT and CDR2 to YYREEE. Trimming costs V 9 bases and J 5 bases, and their ends lie 11 bases apart. Sequencing was done on a sample of PBMCs. The rearranged chain carries TRBV5-4 and TRBJ2-2, with the D gene not confidently named. The TCR comes from a man younger than 35 in good health and CMV-seronegative. The encoded CDR3 is CAIRAWTGELFF. The sequence in DNA is TGTGCCATACGCGCGTGGACCGGGGAGCTGTTTTTT.